The 29 T cell receptor beta chains listed next were all sequenced from one sample in a study of shared clonotypes between healthy human individuals (dated by TCRdb to the early 2020s). The protocol used for the library was the immunoSEQ multiplex PCR assay. Held by TCRdb, this immuneACCESS table contains in-frame sequences only and omits some clones. Under half of the omission traces to an unresolved V gene where checked; the cause of the rest is unknown. The sample table holds about 380,000 clones, of which just over 95% were seen once. About 0.32% of the sample goes to the ten largest clones. Sequencing input: memory CD8+ T cells sorted from blood. Taken with the paper, the label for cell subset or site translates to: CD45RO+ cells pooled with CCR7-negative TemRA cells. The receptors were sampled from a man in his thirties or forties in good health.

This clone was picked up one time. The chain employs TRBV7-9 and TRBJ1-5, with D perhaps TRBD1 (6 bases). The ends were cut back, 3 bases at V and 0 bases at J, with 9 bases in the middle. This CDR3 is built from 15 residues. Germline lookup yields CDR1 SEHNR and CDR2 FQNEAQ (reference sequence). The CDR3 reads CASSLGHLSNQPQHF. The CDR3 coding sequence is TGTGCCAGCAGCTTGGGACACCTTAGCAATCAGCCCCAGCATTTT.

V is TRBV30 and J is TRBJ1-1; D remains unclear. The CDR3 sequence is 13 residues long. CDR1 is GTSNPN and CDR2 is SVGIG in the germline V gene (reference sequence). V was pared by 1 base and J by 6 bases, with 12 bases between. The DNA of the CDR3 is TGTGCCTGGAGTGAGGCCGGGTTTTCTGAAGCTTTCTTT. It encodes CAWSEAGFSEAFF.

This clone has more than one count but fewer than ten. The chain combines TRBV4-1 with TRBJ2-2; no clear D. The CDR3 has 14 amino acids. The ends were cut back, 1 base at V and 4 bases at J, with 7 bases in the middle. The germline V gene has CDR1 MGHRA and CDR2 YSYEKL. This CDR3 reads CASSQGSFTGELFF. In nucleotides, the CDR3 is TGCGCCAGCAGCCAAGGGAGTTTCACCGGGGAGCTGTTTTTT.

This sequence joins TRBV5-1 and TRBJ2-1, with 8 bases that match TRBD2. V shed 5 bases and J 8 bases; nucleotides not matched to a gene: 9. The CDR3 loop spans 14 amino acids. The germline V gene has CDR1 SGHRS and CDR2 YFSETQ. The CDR3 sequence: CASRGTGGPDEQFF. DNA for the CDR3: TGCGCCAGCAGAGGGACGGGAGGGCCGGATGAGCAGTTCTTC. Full variable domain (rest looked up from reference TRBV5-1 and TRBJ2-1): KAGVTQTPRYLIKTRGQQVTLSCSPISGHRSVSWYQQTPGQGLQFLFEYFSETQRNKGNFPGRFSGRQFSNSRSEMNVSTLELGDSALYLCASRGTGGPDEQFFGPGTRLTVL.

The chain links TRBV7-9 to TRBJ2-2; the match to TRBD2 covers 9 bases. From germline, CDR1 is SEHNR and CDR2 FQNEAQ (reference sequence). V lost 7 bases, J lost 5 bases, and 11 bases stayed unmatched. The CDR3 has 16 residues. CDR3 in DNA: TGTGCCAGCAAGGCCTGGAGCGGGAGGCAGACCGGGGAGCTGTTTTTT. Residues: CASKAWSGRQTGELFF.

The chain's CDR3 is CASQKTSSYEQYF. The DNA for the CDR3 is TGTGCCAGCCAAAAGACTAGTTCCTACGAGCAGTACTTC. The J gene is TRBJ2-7, the V gene TRBV2, with D possibly TRBD2 on 6 matching bases. V lost 8 bases to trimming and J lost 1 base, with 12 bases between them. CDR1 SNHLY and CDR2 FYNNEI come from the germline V gene. The CDR3 length is 13 residues.

The CDR3 nucleotides read TGTGCCAGCAGACTTCTAGCGGGAGGCGGAGAGTATTTT. Its translation: CASRLLAGGGEYF. This sequence joins TRBV7-8 and TRBJ2-3; 11 positions agree with TRBD2. Germline V gene sequence: CDR1 SGHVS, CDR2 FQNEAQ. The V gene end was trimmed by 6 bases and the J gene end by 13 bases; junction bases not matched to a gene: 9. This CDR3 spans 13 amino acids.

The chain recombines TRBV5-4 with TRBJ2-7; 14 bases match TRBD2. Germline values: CDR1 SGHNT, CDR2 YYREEE (reference sequence). The CDR3 has 17 residues. J gave up 5 bases and V 4 bases, and 11 bases lay outside the gene matches. CDR3 protein: CASSAGLAGGIPHEQYF. DNA of the CDR3: TGTGCCAGCAGCGCCGGACTAGCGGGAGGCATTCCGCACGAGCAGTACTTC.

The chain is built from TRBV27 and TRBJ1-2; D not certain. The CDR3 length is 17 residues. Trimming stripped 4 bases from V and 5 bases from J, with 23 bases between. Germline V gives CDR1 MNHEY, CDR2 SMNVEV (reference sequence). Here the CDR3 reads CASSWTPWKAGKYGYTF. The DNA for the CDR3 is TGTGCCAGCAGTTGGACGCCTTGGAAGGCAGGAAAATATGGCTACACCTTC.

The V and J genes are TRBV6-5 and TRBJ1-2; D is unclear. The germline V gene encodes CDR1 MNHEY and CDR2 SVGAGI. V was pared by 0 bases and J by 0 bases, with 8 bases between. CDR3 length: 15 residues. CDR3 bases: TGTGCCAGCAGTTACTCGAAGCGCCCTAACTATGGCTACACCTTC. It codes for CASSYSKRPNYGYTF.

This clone has just one count. The chain has TRBV7-2 and TRBJ1-2; D is perhaps TRBD1 (6 bases). Trimming stripped 5 bases from V and 7 bases from J, with 20 bases between. CDR1 is SGHTA, CDR2 FQGNSA, per germline. The CDR3 is made up of 15 amino acids. The CDR3 reads CASSPTSPGAGGYTF. The CDR3 nucleotides are TGTGCCAGCAGCCCGACCAGCCCAGGGGCCGGTGGCTACACCTTC.

This clone was seen only once. This sequence joins TRBV6-4 and TRBJ2-3; tentative D call: TRBD2 (6 bases). This CDR3 region has 14 residues. Deletions cut 3 bases from V and 5 bases from J, with 12 bases between. Germline V gene lookup returns CDR1 MRHNA and CDR2 SNTAGT. The CDR3 reads CASSEGGILDTQYF. As DNA, the CDR3 is TGTGCCAGCAGTGAAGGCGGGATTCTAGATACGCAGTATTTT.

V is TRBV5-4 and J is TRBJ2-7, with 13 bases matching TRBD2. Germline V gene sequence: CDR1 SGHNT, CDR2 YYREEE (reference sequence). V gave up 3 bases and J gave up 6 bases; unmatched junction bases: 9. The CDR3 spans 16 residues. CDR3 coding DNA: TGTGCCAGCAGCTGGGCCGGGACTAGCGGGAAGGGCGAGCAGTACTTC. This codes for CASSWAGTSGKGEQYF.

The chain joins TRBV6-6 to TRBJ1-2, with TRBD1 matching 10 bases. CDR3 length equals 14 residues. The ends lost 7 bases at V and 4 bases at J; junction bases unmatched: 6. Germline V gene data show CDR1 as MNHNY and CDR2 as SVGAGI (reference sequence). This chain's CDR3 is CASTLRDRGYGYTF. For the CDR3, the DNA is TGTGCCAGCACCCTACGGGACAGGGGCTATGGCTACACCTTC.

The chain couples TRBV5-1 to TRBJ1-4, with a possible D match to TRBD1 (6 bases). CDR1 is SGHRS and CDR2 is YFSETQ in the germline V gene. This CDR3 is 16 amino acids long. Trimming removed 4 bases from V and 3 bases from J, with 16 bases in between. The CDR3 nucleotides are TGCGCCAGCAGCGGGGGACACGTGCGGTCTAATGAAAAACTGTTTTTT. Its protein is CASSGGHVRSNEKLFF.

The V gene is TRBV18, the J gene TRBJ1-3; D gene uncertain. Germline V gene data show CDR1 as KGHSH and CDR2 as LQKENI. V lost 5 bases to trimming and J lost 7 bases, with 6 bases between them. This CDR3 has 11 amino acids. In nucleotides, the CDR3 is TGTGCCAGCTCAACACTCAACACCATATATTTT. Residues: CASSTLNTIYF.

The chain employs TRBV19 and TRBJ1-5; D ambiguous. V was clipped by 3 bases and J by 5 bases, with 8 bases between them. The V gene's germline CDR1 is LNHDA and CDR2 SQIVND (reference sequence). This CDR3 region has 13 residues. The CDR3 DNA sequence: TGTGCCAGTAGTATGGTCGGGTATCAGCCCCAGCATTTT. It translates to CASSMVGYQPQHF.

This chain links TRBV27 with TRBJ1-5; D remains unclear. There are 13 residues in the CDR3. The V end lost 8 bases, the J end lost 0 bases, and 8 bases lay between the germline ends. Germline CDR1 reads MNHEY; CDR2 reads SMNVEV (reference sequence). The CDR3 is CASALNSNQPQHF. CDR3 in DNA: TGTGCCAGCGCGTTGAATAGCAATCAGCCCCAGCATTTT.

The chain recombines TRBV28 with TRBJ2-3, with a tentative D call TRBD2 (7 bases). The germline CDR1 and CDR2 sequences are MDHEN and SYDVKM. This CDR3 is 16 amino acids long. V was clipped by 4 bases and J by 0 bases, with 14 bases between them. The CDR3 loop is CASSSRGGASTDTQYF. The CDR3 DNA reads TGTGCCAGCAGTTCCAGAGGGGGGGCGAGCACAGATACGCAGTATTTT.

The chain links TRBV11-2 to TRBJ1-1; no reliable D call. V lost 1 base, J lost 5 bases, and 5 bases lay in between. The length of the CDR3 is 12 residues. CDR1 SGHAT and CDR2 FQNNGV come from the germline V gene. This CDR3 is CASSLAGTEAFF. The CDR3 nucleotides are TGTGCCAGCAGCTTAGCGGGGACTGAAGCTTTCTTT.

The DNA of the CDR3 is TGTGCCTGGAGCGCCTCCGGGACAGGGGGTTACGAGCAGTACTTC. Residues: CAWSASGTGGYEQYF. The chain employs TRBV30 and TRBJ2-7; TRBD1 matches 11 bases. Germline lookup yields CDR1 GTSNPN and CDR2 SVGIG (reference sequence). V was clipped by 3 bases and J by 4 bases; unmatched bases: 8. The CDR3 has 15 amino acids.

The J gene is TRBJ2-6, the V gene TRBV5-1; D is uncertain. The CDR3 contains 13 residues. Trimming removed 4 bases from V and 0 bases from J, with 2 bases in between. Germline CDR1 reads SGHRS; CDR2 reads YFSETQ. DNA for the CDR3: TGCGCCAGCAGCCGCTCTGGGGCCAACGTCCTGACTTTC. This sequence encodes CASSRSGANVLTF.

V usage is TRBV2 and J usage is TRBJ2-1; no reliable D call. Germline CDR1 reads SNHLY; CDR2 reads FYNNEI. V lost 4 bases, J lost 7 bases, and 14 bases lay in between. The CDR3 loop spans 14 amino acids. CDR3 sequence reads: CASSGENHPNEQFF. In nucleotides, the CDR3 is TGTGCCAGCAGTGGGGAAAACCATCCGAATGAGCAGTTCTTC.

V usage is TRBV13 and J usage is TRBJ2-7; D possibly corresponds to TRBD2 (6 bases). CDR1 is PRHDT, CDR2 FYEKMQ, per germline (reference sequence). The CDR3 sequence is 17 residues long. Deletions cut 3 bases from V and 0 bases from J, with 18 bases between. The CDR3 coding sequence is TGTGCCAGCAGCTTGGGGAGCAGGGCGGGGATCTCCTACGAGCAGTACTTC. Translation: CASSLGSRAGISYEQYF.

V gene TRBV5-1 combines with J gene TRBJ2-1; unclear D gene. The CDR3 contains 12 residues. V lost 2 bases and J lost 11, with 11 bases in between. CDR1 is SGHRS and CDR2 is YFSETQ in the germline V gene. This chain's CDR3 is CASSFPHQQQFF. The CDR3 region has the DNA TGCGCCAGCAGCTTCCCGCACCAACAGCAGTTCTTC.

J is TRBJ2-7 and V is TRBV27, with 14 bases aligning to TRBD2. V lost 2 bases to trimming and J lost 6 bases; unmatched junction nucleotides: 3. Looked up from germline, CDR1 is MNHEY and CDR2 is SMNVEV (reference sequence). This CDR3 spans 15 amino acids. CDR3 nucleotides: TGTGCCAGCAGTTTAGGGACTAGCGGGAGTGGCGAGCAGTACTTC. Amino acids: CASSLGTSGSGEQYF.

This clone is a singleton in its sample. The J gene is TRBJ1-5, the V gene TRBV10-3; D not resolved. Germline values: CDR1 ENHRY, CDR2 SYGVKD. Deletions cut 3 bases from V and 3 bases from J, with 6 bases between. This CDR3 has 13 residues. For the CDR3, the DNA is TGTGCCATCAGTGACTGGCTCAATCAGCCCCAGCATTTT. Amino acid sequence: CAISDWLNQPQHF.

This chain links TRBV18 with TRBJ1-2; D remains unclear. V dropped 1 base and J dropped 4 bases, with 10 bases sitting between them. CDR3 length: 14 amino acids. Germline values: CDR1 KGHSH, CDR2 LQKENI. The CDR3 DNA is TGTGCCAGCTCACCACGGTCAGAACCCTATGGCTACACCTTC. Translated, it gives CASSPRSEPYGYTF.

The gene calls are TRBV2 and TRBJ2-7; perhaps TRBD2 as D (5 bases). Per the germline V gene, CDR1 is SNHLY and CDR2 is FYNNEI. The CDR3 length is 11 residues. The V end was cut by 5 bases, the J end by 7 bases, with 9 bases between. The CDR3 region has the DNA TGTGCCAGCAGTATTCTAGCAGAGCAGTACTTC. It yields the protein CASSILAEQYF.